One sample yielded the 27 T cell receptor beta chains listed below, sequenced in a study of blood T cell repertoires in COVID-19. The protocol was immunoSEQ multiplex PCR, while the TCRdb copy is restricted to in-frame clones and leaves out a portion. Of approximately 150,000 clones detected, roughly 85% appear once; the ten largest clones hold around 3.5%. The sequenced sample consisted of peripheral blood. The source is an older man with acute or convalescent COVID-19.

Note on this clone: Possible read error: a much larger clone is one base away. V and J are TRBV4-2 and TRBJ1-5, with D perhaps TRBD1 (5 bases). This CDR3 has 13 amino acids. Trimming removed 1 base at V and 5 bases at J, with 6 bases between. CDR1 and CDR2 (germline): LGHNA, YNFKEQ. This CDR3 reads CASSQVRDQPQHF. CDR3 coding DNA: TGTGCCAGCAGCCAAGTCAGGGATCAGCCCCAGCATTTT.

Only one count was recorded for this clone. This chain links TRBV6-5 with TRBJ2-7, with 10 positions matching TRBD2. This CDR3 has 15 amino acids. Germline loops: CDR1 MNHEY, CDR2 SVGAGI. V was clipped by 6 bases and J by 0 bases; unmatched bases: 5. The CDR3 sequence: CASSSPSGSSYEQYF. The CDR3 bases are TGTGCCAGCAGCAGCCCTAGCGGGAGCTCCTACGAGCAGTACTTC.

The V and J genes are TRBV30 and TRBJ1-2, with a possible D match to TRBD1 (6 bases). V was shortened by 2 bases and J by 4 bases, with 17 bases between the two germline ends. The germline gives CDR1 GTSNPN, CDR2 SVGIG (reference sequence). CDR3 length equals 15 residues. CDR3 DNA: TGTGCCTGGAGTCCCCGCGGGGGGGCAGGCTATGGCTACACCTTC. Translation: CAWSPRGGAGYGYTF.

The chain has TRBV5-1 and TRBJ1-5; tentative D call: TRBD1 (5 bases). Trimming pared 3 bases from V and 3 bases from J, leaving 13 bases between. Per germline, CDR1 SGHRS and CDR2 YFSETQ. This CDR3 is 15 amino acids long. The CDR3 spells CASSSSGMVNQPQHF. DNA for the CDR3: TGCGCCAGCAGCTCCTCAGGGATGGTCAATCAGCCCCAGCATTTT.

CDR3 bases: TGTGCCAGTTCAGGACAGGGGGAGGACTATGGCTACACCTTC. Its protein is CASSGQGEDYGYTF. This rearrangement joins TRBV28 to TRBJ1-2; 10 nucleotides match TRBD1. CDR1 MDHEN and CDR2 SYDVKM come from the germline V gene. V lost 9 bases to trimming and J lost 3 bases; unmatched junction nucleotides: 7. The length of the CDR3 is 14 residues.

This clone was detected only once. CDR3 DNA sequence: TGTGCCAGCAGTTACGGGAGCGGGACAGGCAGCTCCTACGAGCAGTACTTC. This sequence encodes CASSYGSGTGSSYEQYF. V usage is TRBV6-2 or TRBV6-3 and J usage is TRBJ2-7; TRBD1 is a possible D gene (8 bases). CDR3 length: 17 residues. Germline assignment: CDR1 MNHEY and CDR2 SVGEGT. Trimming pared 2 bases from V and 0 bases from J, leaving 17 bases between.

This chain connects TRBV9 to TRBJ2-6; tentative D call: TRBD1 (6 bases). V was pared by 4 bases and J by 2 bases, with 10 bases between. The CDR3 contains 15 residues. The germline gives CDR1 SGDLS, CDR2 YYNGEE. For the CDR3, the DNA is TGTGCCAGCAGCTCTCGGACAGCTGGGGCCAACGTCCTGACTTTC. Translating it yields CASSSRTAGANVLTF.

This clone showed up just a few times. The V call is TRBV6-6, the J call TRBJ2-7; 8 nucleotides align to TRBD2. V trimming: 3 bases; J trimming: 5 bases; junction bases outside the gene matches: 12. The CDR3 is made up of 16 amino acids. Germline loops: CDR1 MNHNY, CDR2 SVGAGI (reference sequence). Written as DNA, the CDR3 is TGTGCCAGCAGTTATACCCCGAGCGGGAGTAACCACGAGCAGTACTTC. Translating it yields CASSYTPSGSNHEQYF.

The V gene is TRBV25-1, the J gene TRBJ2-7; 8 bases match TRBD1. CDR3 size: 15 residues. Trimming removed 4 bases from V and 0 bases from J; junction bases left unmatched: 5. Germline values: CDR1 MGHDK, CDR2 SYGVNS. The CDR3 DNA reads TGTGCCAGCAGTGGCCACAGGGGGAGCTCCTACGAGCAGTACTTC. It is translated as CASSGHRGSSYEQYF.

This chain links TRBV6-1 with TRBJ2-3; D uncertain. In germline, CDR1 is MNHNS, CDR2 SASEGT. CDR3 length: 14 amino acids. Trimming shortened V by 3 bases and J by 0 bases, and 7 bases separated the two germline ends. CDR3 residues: CASSDRLSTDTQYF. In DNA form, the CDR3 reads TGTGCCAGCAGTGACCGACTTAGCACAGATACGCAGTATTTT.

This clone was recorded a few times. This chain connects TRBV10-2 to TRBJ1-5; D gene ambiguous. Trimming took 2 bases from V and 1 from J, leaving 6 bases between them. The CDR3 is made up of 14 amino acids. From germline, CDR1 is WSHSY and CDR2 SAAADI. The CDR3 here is CASSERESNQPQHF. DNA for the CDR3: TGCGCCAGCAGTGAGAGGGAGAGCAATCAGCCCCAGCATTTT.

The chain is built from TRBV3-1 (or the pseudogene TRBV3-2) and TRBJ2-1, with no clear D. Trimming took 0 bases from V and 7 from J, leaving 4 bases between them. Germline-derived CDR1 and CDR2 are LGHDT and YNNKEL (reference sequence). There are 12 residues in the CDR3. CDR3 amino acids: CASSQDLNEQFF. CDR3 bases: TGTGCCAGCAGCCAAGATCTGAATGAGCAGTTCTTC.

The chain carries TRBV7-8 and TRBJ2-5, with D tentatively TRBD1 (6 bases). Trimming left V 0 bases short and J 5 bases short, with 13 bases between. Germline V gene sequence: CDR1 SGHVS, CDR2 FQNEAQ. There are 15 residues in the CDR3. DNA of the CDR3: TGTGCCAGCAGCTTAGCCCTCACAGGGTTTGAGACCCAGTACTTC. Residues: CASSLALTGFETQYF.

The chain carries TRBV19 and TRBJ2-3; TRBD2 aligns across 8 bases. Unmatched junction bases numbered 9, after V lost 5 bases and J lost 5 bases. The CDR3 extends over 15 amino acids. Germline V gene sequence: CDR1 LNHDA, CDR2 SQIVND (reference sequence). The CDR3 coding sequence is TGTGCCAGTAGTTTTCTGACTAGCGCTGGAGATACGCAGTATTTT. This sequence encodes CASSFLTSAGDTQYF.

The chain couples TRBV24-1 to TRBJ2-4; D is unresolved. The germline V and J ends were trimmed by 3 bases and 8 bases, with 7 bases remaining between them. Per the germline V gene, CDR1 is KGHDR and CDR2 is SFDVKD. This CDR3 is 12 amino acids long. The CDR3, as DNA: TGTGCCACCAGTGATGAAGAGGACATTCAGTACTTC. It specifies CATSDEEDIQYF.

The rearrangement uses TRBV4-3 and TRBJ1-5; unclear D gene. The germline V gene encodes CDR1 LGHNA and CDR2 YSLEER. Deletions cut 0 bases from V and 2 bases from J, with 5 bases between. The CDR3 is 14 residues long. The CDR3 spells CASSQDQGNQPQHF. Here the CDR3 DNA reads TGCGCCAGCAGCCAAGATCAGGGCAATCAGCCCCAGCATTTT.

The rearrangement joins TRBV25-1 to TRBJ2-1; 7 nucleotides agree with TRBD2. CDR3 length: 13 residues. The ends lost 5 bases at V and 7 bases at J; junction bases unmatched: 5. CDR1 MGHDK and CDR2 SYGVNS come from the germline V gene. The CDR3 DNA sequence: TGTGCCAGCAGTCGTGCGGGAGAGAATGAGCAGTTCTTC. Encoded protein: CASSRAGENEQFF.

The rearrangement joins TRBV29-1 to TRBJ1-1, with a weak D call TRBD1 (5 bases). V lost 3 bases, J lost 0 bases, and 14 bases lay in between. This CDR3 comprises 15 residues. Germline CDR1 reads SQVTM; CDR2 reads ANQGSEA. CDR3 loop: CSVDRAGLMNTEAFF. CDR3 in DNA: TGCAGCGTTGATCGGGCAGGGTTGATGAACACTGAAGCTTTCTTT.

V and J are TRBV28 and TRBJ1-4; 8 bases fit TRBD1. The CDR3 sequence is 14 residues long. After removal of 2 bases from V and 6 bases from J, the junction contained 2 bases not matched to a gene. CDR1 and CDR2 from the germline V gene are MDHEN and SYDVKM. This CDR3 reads CASSLQGAHEKLFF. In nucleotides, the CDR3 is TGTGCCAGCAGTTTACAGGGGGCGCATGAAAAACTGTTTTTT.

The CDR3 is CASSWGQNSGANVLTF. The CDR3 coding sequence is TGCGCCAGCAGCTGGGGACAGAACTCTGGGGCCAACGTCCTGACTTTC. The gene calls are TRBV5-1 and TRBJ2-6, with 7 bases aligning to TRBD1. V was pared by 3 bases and J by 0 bases, with 3 bases of the junction left unmatched. The germline CDR1 and CDR2 sequences are SGHRS and YFSETQ. The CDR3 contains 16 residues.

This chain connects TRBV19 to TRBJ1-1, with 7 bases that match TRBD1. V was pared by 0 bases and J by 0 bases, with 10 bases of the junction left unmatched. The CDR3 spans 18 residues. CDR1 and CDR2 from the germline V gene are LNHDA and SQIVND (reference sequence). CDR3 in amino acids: CASSIDRPGQFMNTEAFF. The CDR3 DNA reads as TGTGCCAGTAGTATAGATCGCCCGGGACAGTTCATGAACACTGAAGCTTTCTTT.

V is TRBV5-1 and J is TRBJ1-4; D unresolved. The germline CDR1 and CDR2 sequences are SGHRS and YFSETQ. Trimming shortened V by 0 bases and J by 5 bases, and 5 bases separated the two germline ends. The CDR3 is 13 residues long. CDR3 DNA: TGCGCCAGCAGCTTGGCAGTAAATGAAAAACTGTTTTTT. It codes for CASSLAVNEKLFF.

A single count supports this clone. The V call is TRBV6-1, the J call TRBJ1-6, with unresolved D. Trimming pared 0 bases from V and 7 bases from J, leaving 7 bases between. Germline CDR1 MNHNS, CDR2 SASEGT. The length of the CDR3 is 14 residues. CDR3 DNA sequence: TGTGCCAGCAGTGAAGCCGTCAGAAATTCACCCCTCCACTTT. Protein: CASSEAVRNSPLHF.

CDR3 loop: CASSLRGFSPYEQYF. The CDR3 coding sequence is TGTGCCAGCAGCTTGCGCGGGTTCTCTCCCTACGAGCAGTACTTC. The chain uses TRBV11-1 and TRBJ2-7, with a weak D call TRBD2 (5 bases). The germline V gene has CDR1 SGHAT and CDR2 FQDESV (reference sequence). The ends were cut back, 3 bases at V and 2 bases at J, with 14 bases in the middle. This CDR3 is built from 15 residues.

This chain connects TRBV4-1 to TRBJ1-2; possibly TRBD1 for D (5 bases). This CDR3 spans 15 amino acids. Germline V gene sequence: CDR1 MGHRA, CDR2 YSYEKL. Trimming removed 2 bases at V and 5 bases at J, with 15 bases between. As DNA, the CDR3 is TGCGCCAGCAGCCAACCTGGAGGGGCGCCGTATGGCTACACCTTC. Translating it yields CASSQPGGAPYGYTF.

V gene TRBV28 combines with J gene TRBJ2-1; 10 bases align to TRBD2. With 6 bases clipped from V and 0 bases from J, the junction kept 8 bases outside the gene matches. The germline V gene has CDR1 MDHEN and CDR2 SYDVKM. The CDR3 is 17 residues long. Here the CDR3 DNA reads TGTGCCAGCAGGCCCACTAGCGGGGTGGGCTCCTACAATGAGCAGTTCTTC. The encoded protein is CASRPTSGVGSYNEQFF. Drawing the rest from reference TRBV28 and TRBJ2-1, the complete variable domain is DVKVTQSSRYLVKRTGEKVFLECVQDMDHENMFWYRQDPGLGLRLIYFSYDVKMKEKGDIPEGYSVSREKKERFSLILESASTNQTSMYLCASRPTSGVGSYNEQFFGPGTRLTVL.

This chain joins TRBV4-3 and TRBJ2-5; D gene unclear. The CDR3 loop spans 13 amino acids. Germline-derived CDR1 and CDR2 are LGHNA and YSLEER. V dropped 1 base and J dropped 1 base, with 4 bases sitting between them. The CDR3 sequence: CASSQVLQETQYF. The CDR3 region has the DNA TGCGCCAGCAGCCAAGTTCTCCAAGAGACCCAGTACTTC.